This TCR beta chain came from a study of cytomegalovirus exposure and HLA in healthy donors. Study observations and caveats: Of the V segments, some could not be distinguished, including TRBV6-2 and TRBV6-3, and were excluded. The classifier reportedly diagnosed cytomegalovirus status with high sensitivity and specificity.

The CDR3 spans 14 residues. The V gene's germline CDR1 is SGHNT and CDR2 YYREEE (reference sequence). Trimming pared 0 bases from V and 0 bases from J, leaving 7 bases between. Points on this clone: Its antigen is not identified.

PCR was performed using 60 Vbeta and 13 Jbeta primers. Assay used: immunoSEQ multiplex PCR; TCRdb lists only in-frame clones, some missing. The repertoire holds under 300,000 clones, with around 90% as singletons. The chain links TRBV5-4 to TRBJ2-7; D possibly corresponds to TRBD1 (5 bases). The sequenced material came from PBMCs. The TCR originated in a girl aged 2 to 9 in good health and CMV-seronegative. CDR3 nucleotide sequence: TGTGCCAGCAGCTTGGACAGGTCCTCCTACGAGCAGTACTTC. Translating it yields CASSLDRSSYEQYF. Complete variable domain (other parts from reference TRBV5-4 and TRBJ2-7): ETGVTQSPTHLIKTRGQQVTLRCSSQSGHNTVSWYQQALGQGPQFIFQYYREEENGRGNFPPRFSGLQFPNYSSELNVNALELDDSALYLCASSLDRSSYEQYFGPGTRLTVT.